Listed below are T cell receptor beta chains from one sample, sequenced in a study of beta chain features in type 1 diabetes. Sequenced by immunoSEQ multiplex PCR; TCRdb stores in-frame clones only, minus some. Among around 250,000 clones listed, 20% to 25% were seen once. Sequences were obtained from naive CD4+ T cells from blood. These receptors were collected from a woman in her 30s with type 1 diabetes. Each CDR3 is given with its conserved first and last residue. D genes are given only for firm matches. A row's size may be missing; if present it is once, few, many or a size class.

CDR3 protein: CSVEGRGSGSEGEQYF
CDR3 DNA: TGCAGCGTTGAAGGGCGGGGGAGCGGGAGCGAAGGTGAGCAGTACTTC
D gene: TRBD2
clone size: NA
V gene: TRBV29-1
J gene: TRBJ2-7

CDR3 protein: CASSIVSTGNQPQHF
CDR3 DNA: TGTGCCAGTAGTATAGTGAGCACAGGCAATCAGCCCCAGCATTTT
D gene: NA
clone size: NA
V gene: TRBV19
J gene: TRBJ1-5

CDR3 protein: CASKSGPGNEQFF
CDR3 DNA: TGTGCCAGCAAGTCTGGGCCTGGCAATGAGCAGTTCTTC
D gene: NA
clone size: NA
V gene: TRBV6-5
J gene: TRBJ2-1

CDR3 protein: CASRPEWPDTQYF
CDR3 DNA: TGTGCCAGCAGACCCGAATGGCCAGATACGCAGTATTTT
D gene: NA
clone size: NA
V gene: TRBV11-1
J gene: TRBJ2-3

CDR3 protein: CASSRGLVAETQYF
CDR3 DNA: TGTGCCAGCAGCCGCGGACTAGTAGCTGAGACCCAGTACTTC
D gene: TRBD2
clone size: few
V gene: TRBV5-6
J gene: TRBJ2-5

CDR3 protein: CATSRYTGELFF
CDR3 DNA: TGTGCCACCAGCAGGTATACCGGGGAGCTGTTTTTT
D gene: NA
clone size: NA
V gene: TRBV15
J gene: TRBJ2-2

CDR3 protein: CAWSVSGTFESTDTQYF
CDR3 DNA: TGTGCCTGGAGTGTGTCCGGGACATTTGAGAGCACAGATACGCAGTATTTT
D gene: NA
clone size: few
V gene: TRBV30
J gene: TRBJ2-3

CDR3 protein: CATRTGENQPQHF
CDR3 DNA: TGTGCCACTCGGACAGGCGAAAATCAGCCCCAGCATTTT
D gene: TRBD1
clone size: few
V gene: TRBV28
J gene: TRBJ1-5

CDR3 protein: CASSQGWRGNTIYF
CDR3 DNA: TGTGCCAGCAGCCAAGGGTGGCGGGGGAACACCATATATTTT
D gene: NA
clone size: few
V gene: TRBV14
J gene: TRBJ1-3

CDR3 protein: CASSYGVPDTEAFF
CDR3 DNA: TGTGCCAGCAGCTACGGGGTGCCCGACACTGAAGCTTTCTTT
D gene: NA
clone size: few
V gene: TRBV7-9
J gene: TRBJ1-1

CDR3 protein: CAWSVRRGPEQYF
CDR3 DNA: TGTGCCTGGAGTGTACGAAGAGGGCCCGAGCAGTACTTC
D gene: NA
clone size: NA
V gene: TRBV30
J gene: TRBJ2-7

CDR3 protein: CASSQPQRGSNQPQHF
CDR3 DNA: TGCGCCAGCAGCCAACCGCAAAGAGGGTCAAATCAGCCCCAGCATTTT
D gene: NA
clone size: NA
V gene: TRBV4-1
J gene: TRBJ1-5

CDR3 protein: CASSPGRGDTEAFF
CDR3 DNA: TGTGCCAGCAGCCCCGGGCGGGGGGACACTGAAGCTTTCTTT
D gene: NA
clone size: few
V gene: TRBV4-2
J gene: TRBJ1-1

CDR3 protein: CASSKTGKSYNEQFF
CDR3 DNA: TGTGCCAGTAGTAAGACAGGGAAATCGTACAATGAGCAGTTCTTC
D gene: TRBD1
clone size: NA
V gene: TRBV19
J gene: TRBJ2-1

CDR3 protein: CASSQQFLGANEQFF
CDR3 DNA: TGCGCCAGCAGCCAACAATTTCTTGGGGCTAATGAGCAGTTCTTC
D gene: NA
clone size: NA
V gene: TRBV4-1
J gene: TRBJ2-1

CDR3 protein: CASSLGHPTEAFF
CDR3 DNA: TGCGCCAGCAGCTTGGGGCATCCCACTGAAGCTTTCTTT
D gene: NA
clone size: NA
V gene: TRBV5-1
J gene: TRBJ1-1

CDR3 protein: CASSLPGTVSEQYF
CDR3 DNA: TGTGCCAGCAGTCTTCCTGGGACTGTTTCCGAGCAGTACTTC
D gene: NA
clone size: NA
V gene: TRBV28
J gene: TRBJ2-7

CDR3 protein: CASRFSRTRWNQPQHF
CDR3 DNA: TGTGCCAGTCGGTTTTCTAGGACACGGTGGAATCAGCCCCAGCATTTT
D gene: NA
clone size: NA
V gene: TRBV19
J gene: TRBJ1-5

CDR3 protein: CASRDDRVHQPQHF
CDR3 DNA: TGTGCCAGCAGGGATGACAGGGTTCATCAGCCCCAGCATTTT
D gene: TRBD1
clone size: NA
V gene: TRBV2
J gene: TRBJ1-5

CDR3 protein: CASSLSTGGDQPQHF
CDR3 DNA: TGCGCCAGCAGCTTGTCTACAGGGGGGGATCAGCCCCAGCATTTT
D gene: TRBD1
clone size: NA
V gene: TRBV5-1
J gene: TRBJ1-5

CDR3 protein: CASRKSGSPEAFF
CDR3 DNA: TGTGCCAGCAGAAAATCGGGGAGCCCTGAAGCTTTCTTT
D gene: NA
clone size: NA
V gene: TRBV28
J gene: TRBJ1-1

CDR3 protein: CASSLGHQMNTEAFF
CDR3 DNA: TGTGCCAGCAGCTTAGGGCATCAAATGAACACTGAAGCTTTCTTT
D gene: NA
clone size: few
V gene: TRBV7-2
J gene: TRBJ1-1

CDR3 protein: CASSQLGLAAETQYF
CDR3 DNA: TGTGCCAGCAGCCAACTGGGACTAGCTGCGGAGACCCAGTACTTC
D gene: TRBD2
clone size: few
V gene: TRBV14
J gene: TRBJ2-5

CDR3 protein: CASSPEARVEQFF
CDR3 DNA: TGTGCCAGCAGCCCCGAAGCGCGGGTTGAGCAGTTCTTC
D gene: NA
clone size: NA
V gene: TRBV9
J gene: TRBJ2-1

CDR3 protein: CASSLTAGRMNTEAFF
CDR3 DNA: TGCGCCAGCAGCTTAACTGCGGGGCGCATGAACACTGAAGCTTTCTTT
D gene: NA
clone size: NA
V gene: TRBV5-1
J gene: TRBJ1-1

CDR3 protein: CASSSVRGLTEKLFF
CDR3 DNA: TGTGCCAGCAGCTCCGTCAGGGGGCTGACTGAAAAACTGTTTTTT
D gene: TRBD1
clone size: NA
V gene: TRBV7-8
J gene: TRBJ1-4

CDR3 protein: CSVGQLNTEAFF
CDR3 DNA: TGCAGCGTTGGACAACTGAACACTGAAGCTTTCTTT
D gene: NA
clone size: NA
V gene: TRBV29-1
J gene: TRBJ1-1

CDR3 protein: CATSREWGTGGQEQYF
CDR3 DNA: TGTGCCACCAGCAGAGAATGGGGGACAGGGGGGCAAGAGCAGTACTTC
D gene: TRBD1
clone size: few
V gene: TRBV15
J gene: TRBJ2-7

CDR3 protein: CAVDRESNTEAFF
CDR3 DNA: TGTGCCGTGGACAGGGAGTCGAACACTGAAGCTTTCTTT
D gene: TRBD1
clone size: NA
V gene: TRBV30
J gene: TRBJ1-1

CDR3 protein: CASSTRLAGGTEQFF
CDR3 DNA: TGTGCCAGTAGTACCCGACTAGCGGGAGGGACTGAGCAGTTCTTC
D gene: TRBD2
clone size: few
V gene: TRBV19
J gene: TRBJ2-1

CDR3 protein: CASSLDGHLAKNIQYF
CDR3 DNA: TGTGCCAGCAGCCTGGACGGACACTTAGCCAAAAACATTCAGTACTTC
D gene: NA
clone size: few
V gene: TRBV9
J gene: TRBJ2-4

CDR3 protein: CATSRDWGGPSYNEQFF
CDR3 DNA: TGTGCCACCAGCAGAGATTGGGGGGGTCCTTCCTACAATGAGCAGTTCTTC
D gene: TRBD2
clone size: few
V gene: TRBV15
J gene: TRBJ2-1

CDR3 protein: CASHLNGMLNEKLFF
CDR3 DNA: TGTGCCTCTCACCTCAACGGGATGCTTAATGAAAAACTGTTTTTT
D gene: NA
clone size: few
V gene: TRBV30
J gene: TRBJ1-4

CDR3 protein: CASRKWEGRNEQFF
CDR3 DNA: TGCGCCAGCAGGAAGTGGGAGGGCAGGAATGAGCAGTTCTTC
D gene: TRBD2
clone size: NA
V gene: TRBV4-1
J gene: TRBJ2-1

CDR3 protein: CASSPTETEAFF
CDR3 DNA: TGTGCCAGCTCACCTACAGAAACTGAAGCTTTCTTT
D gene: NA
clone size: few
V gene: TRBV18
J gene: TRBJ1-1

CDR3 protein: CSGGQGVSYEQYF
CDR3 DNA: TGCAGCGGCGGACAGGGGGTCTCCTACGAGCAGTACTTC
D gene: TRBD1
clone size: NA
V gene: TRBV29-1
J gene: TRBJ2-7